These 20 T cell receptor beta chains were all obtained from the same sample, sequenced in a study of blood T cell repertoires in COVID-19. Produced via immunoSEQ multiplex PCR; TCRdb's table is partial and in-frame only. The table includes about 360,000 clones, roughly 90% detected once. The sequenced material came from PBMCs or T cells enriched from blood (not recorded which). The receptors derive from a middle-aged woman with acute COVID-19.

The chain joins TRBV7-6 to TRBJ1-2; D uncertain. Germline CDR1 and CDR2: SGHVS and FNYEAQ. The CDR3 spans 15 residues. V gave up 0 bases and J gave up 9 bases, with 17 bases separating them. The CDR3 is CASSLAPAPEDRYTF. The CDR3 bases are TGTGCCAGCAGCTTAGCGCCAGCCCCAGAGGATCGCTACACCTTC.

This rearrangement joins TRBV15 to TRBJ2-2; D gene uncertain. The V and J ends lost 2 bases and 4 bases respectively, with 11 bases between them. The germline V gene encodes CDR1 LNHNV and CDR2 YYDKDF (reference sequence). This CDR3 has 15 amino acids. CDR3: CATSRTLDSTGELFF. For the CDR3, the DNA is TGTGCCACCAGCAGAACCCTAGATAGCACCGGGGAGCTGTTTTTT.

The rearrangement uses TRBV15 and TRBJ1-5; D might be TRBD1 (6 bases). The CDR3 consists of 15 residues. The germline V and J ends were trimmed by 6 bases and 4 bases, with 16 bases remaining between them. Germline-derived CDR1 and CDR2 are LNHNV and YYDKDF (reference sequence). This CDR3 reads CATSTTGLWNQPQHF. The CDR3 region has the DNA TGTGCCACCAGTACGACAGGTCTTTGGAATCAGCCCCAGCATTTT.

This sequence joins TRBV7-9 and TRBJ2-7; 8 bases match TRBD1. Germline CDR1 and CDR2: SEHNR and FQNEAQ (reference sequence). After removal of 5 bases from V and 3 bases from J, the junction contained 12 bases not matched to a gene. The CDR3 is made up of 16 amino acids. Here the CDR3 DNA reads TGTGCCAGCAGCCTGTCATGGACAGGGAAGGACTACGAGCAGTACTTC. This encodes CASSLSWTGKDYEQYF.

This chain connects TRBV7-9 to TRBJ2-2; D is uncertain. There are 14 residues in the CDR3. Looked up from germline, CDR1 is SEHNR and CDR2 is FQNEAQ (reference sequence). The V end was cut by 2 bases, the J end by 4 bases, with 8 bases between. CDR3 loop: CASSLILGTGELFF. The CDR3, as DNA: TGTGCCAGCAGCTTAATCCTAGGCACCGGGGAGCTGTTTTTT.

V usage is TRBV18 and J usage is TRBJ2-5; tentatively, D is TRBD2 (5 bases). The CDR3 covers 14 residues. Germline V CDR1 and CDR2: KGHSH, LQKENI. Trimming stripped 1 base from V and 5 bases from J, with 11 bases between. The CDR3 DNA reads TGTGCCAGCTCACCACGGGAGTTAGGGGAGACCCAGTACTTC. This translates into CASSPRELGETQYF.

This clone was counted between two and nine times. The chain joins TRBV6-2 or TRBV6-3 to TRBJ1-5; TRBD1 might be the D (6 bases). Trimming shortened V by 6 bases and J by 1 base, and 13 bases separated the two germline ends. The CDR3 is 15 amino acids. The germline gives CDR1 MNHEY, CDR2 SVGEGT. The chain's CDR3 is CASSPGQTSNQPQHF. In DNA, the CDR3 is TGTGCCAGCAGCCCAGGACAGACCAGCAATCAGCCCCAGCATTTT.

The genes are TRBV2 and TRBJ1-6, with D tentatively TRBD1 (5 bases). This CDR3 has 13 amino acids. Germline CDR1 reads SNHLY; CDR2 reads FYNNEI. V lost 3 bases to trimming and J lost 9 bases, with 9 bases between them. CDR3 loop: CASSESGISPLHF. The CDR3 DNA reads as TGTGCCAGCAGTGAGTCAGGGATTTCACCCCTCCACTTT.

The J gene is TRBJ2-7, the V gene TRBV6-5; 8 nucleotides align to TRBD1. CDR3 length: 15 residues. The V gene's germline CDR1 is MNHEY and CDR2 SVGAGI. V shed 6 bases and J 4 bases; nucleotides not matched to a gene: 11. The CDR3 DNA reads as TGTGCCAGCAGAGGTCCCGGGACAGGTAAATACGAGCAGTACTTC. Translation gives CASRGPGTGKYEQYF.

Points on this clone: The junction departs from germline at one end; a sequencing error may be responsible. The CDR3 region has the DNA TGTGCCAGCAGCTCGGGAGGTGGATACACCATATATTTT. This encodes CASSSGGGYTIYF. The chain combines TRBV5-6 with TRBJ1-3; D not resolved. Germline-derived CDR1 and CDR2 are SGHDT and YYEEEE. The CDR3 is 13 residues long.

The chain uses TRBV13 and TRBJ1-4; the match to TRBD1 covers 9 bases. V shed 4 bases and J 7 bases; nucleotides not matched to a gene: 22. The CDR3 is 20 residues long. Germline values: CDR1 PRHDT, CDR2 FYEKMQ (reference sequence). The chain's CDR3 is CASSSQSPGQGGLKGEKLFF. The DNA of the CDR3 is TGTGCCAGCAGCTCCCAGAGCCCGGGACAGGGAGGTTTAAAAGGTGAAAAACTGTTTTTT. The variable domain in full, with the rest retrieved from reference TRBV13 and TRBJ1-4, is AAGVIQSPRHLIKEKRETATLKCYPIPRHDTVYWYQQGPGQDPQFLISFYEKMQSDKGSIPDRFSAQQFSDYHSELNMSSLELGDSALYFCASSSQSPGQGGLKGEKLFFGSGTQLSVL.

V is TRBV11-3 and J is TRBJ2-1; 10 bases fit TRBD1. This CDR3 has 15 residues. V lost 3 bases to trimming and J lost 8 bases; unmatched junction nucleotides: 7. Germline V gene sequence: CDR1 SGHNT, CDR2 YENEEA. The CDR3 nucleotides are TGTGCCAGCAGCTTCCAGACAGGGGGCTTCGATGAGCAGTTCTTC. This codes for CASSFQTGGFDEQFF.

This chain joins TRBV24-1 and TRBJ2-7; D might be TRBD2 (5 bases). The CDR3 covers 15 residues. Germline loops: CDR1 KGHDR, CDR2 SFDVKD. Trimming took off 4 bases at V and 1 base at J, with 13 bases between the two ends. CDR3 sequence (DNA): TGTGCCACCAGTGACATGCAGACTATTTCCTACGAGCAGTACTTC. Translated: CATSDMQTISYEQYF.

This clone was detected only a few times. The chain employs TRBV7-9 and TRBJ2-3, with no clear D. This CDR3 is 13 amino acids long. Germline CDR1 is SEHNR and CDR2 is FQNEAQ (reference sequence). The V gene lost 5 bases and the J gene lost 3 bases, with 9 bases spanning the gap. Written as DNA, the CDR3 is TGTGCCAGCAGCGCAACCCAGACAGATACGCAGTATTTT. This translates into CASSATQTDTQYF.

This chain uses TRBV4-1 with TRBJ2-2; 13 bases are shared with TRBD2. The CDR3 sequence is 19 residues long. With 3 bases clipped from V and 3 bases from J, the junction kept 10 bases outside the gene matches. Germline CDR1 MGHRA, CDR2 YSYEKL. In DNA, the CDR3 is TGCGCCAGCAGCCACGTTGGGACTAGCGGGGTTTTTTACACCGGGGAGCTGTTTTTT. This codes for CASSHVGTSGVFYTGELFF.

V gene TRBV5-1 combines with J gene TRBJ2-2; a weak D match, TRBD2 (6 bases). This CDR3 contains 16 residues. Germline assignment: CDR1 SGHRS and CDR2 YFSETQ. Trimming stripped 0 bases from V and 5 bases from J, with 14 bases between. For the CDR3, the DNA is TGCGCCAGCAGCTTGGACGGGGGATCGGGAACCGGGGAGCTGTTTTTT. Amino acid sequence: CASSLDGGSGTGELFF.

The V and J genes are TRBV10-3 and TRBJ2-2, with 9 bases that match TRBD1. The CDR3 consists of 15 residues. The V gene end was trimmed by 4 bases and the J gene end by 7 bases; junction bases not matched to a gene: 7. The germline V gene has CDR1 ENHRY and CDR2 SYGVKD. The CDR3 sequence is CAISGTGGGIGELFF. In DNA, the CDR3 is TGTGCCATCAGTGGAACAGGGGGCGGGATCGGGGAGCTGTTTTTT.

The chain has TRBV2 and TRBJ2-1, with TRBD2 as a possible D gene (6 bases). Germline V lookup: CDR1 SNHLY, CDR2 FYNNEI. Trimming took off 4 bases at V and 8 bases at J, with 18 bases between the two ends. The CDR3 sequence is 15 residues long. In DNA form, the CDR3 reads TGTGCCAGCAGTGCGGCTAGCGTTTCAATCGATGAGCAGTTCTTC. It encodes CASSAASVSIDEQFF.

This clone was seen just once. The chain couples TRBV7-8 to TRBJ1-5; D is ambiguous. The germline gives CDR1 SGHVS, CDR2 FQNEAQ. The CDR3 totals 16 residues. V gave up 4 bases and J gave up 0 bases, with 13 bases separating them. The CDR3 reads CASSSREPYSNQPQHF. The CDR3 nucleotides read TGTGCCAGCAGCTCCCGGGAGCCCTATAGCAATCAGCCCCAGCATTTT.

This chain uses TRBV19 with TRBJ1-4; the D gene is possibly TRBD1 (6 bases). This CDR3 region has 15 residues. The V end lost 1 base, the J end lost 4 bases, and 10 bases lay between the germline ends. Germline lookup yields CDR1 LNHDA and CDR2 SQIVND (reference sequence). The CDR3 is CASSIAGRGNEKLFF. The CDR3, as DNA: TGTGCCAGTAGTATAGCGGGCAGGGGTAATGAAAAACTGTTTTTT.